This TCR beta chain came from a study of CD8 T cells in ankylosing spondylitis. Making the TCR beta libraries involved quantitative 5'-RACE with molecular barcodes. Via MiXCR, TCRdb re-called the 5' RACE reads, giving one row per CDR3 protein. The data hold 200,000 or so distinct CDR3 sequences, with roughly 24% observed a single time. Trimming stripped 6 bases from V and 0 bases from J, with 11 bases between. This CDR3 is built from 13 residues. The germline V gene has CDR1 SQVTM and CDR2 ANQGSEA. V gene TRBV29-1 combines with J gene TRBJ1-1; D is uncertain. This clonotype was obtained from a male donor with ankylosing spondylitis or in good health (not recorded which). The sample consisted of blood, either unsorted or a sorted T cell fraction (not recorded which). The CDR3 reads CSVAGLLNTEAFF. CDR3 sequence (DNA): TGCAGCGTCGCCGGGCTACTGAACACTGAAGCTTTCTTT.